The clone carrying this TCR beta chain was seen a few times. The sample comes from a study of beta chain features in type 1 diabetes. Looking at the study overall: Over all samples combined, 107,917,701 sorted cells were examined.

Every bit of the isolated RNA underwent reverse transcription, so sequencing read expressed TCRB transcripts. Method: immunoSEQ multiplex PCR; TCRdb's copy keeps in-frame clones and lacks some. The data show some 150,000 clones, more than 9% seen once. The CDR3 extends over 14 amino acids. CDR1 is LGHNA and CDR2 is YNFKEQ in the germline V gene. V lost 5 bases to trimming and J lost 4 bases, with 11 bases between them. Central memory, naive, regulatory and stem cell-like memory CD4+ cells were sorted by CD45RO/CCR7/CD25/CD127/CD95/CD27. V usage is TRBV4-2 and J usage is TRBJ2-2, with TRBD1 as a possible D gene (5 bases). The source of this sequence is a man between 18 and 29 years old in good health. Sequences were obtained from naive CD4+ T cells from blood. For the CDR3, the DNA is TGTGCCAGCAGCGGGGCTACGGGCACCGGGGAGCTGTTTTTT. Amino acid sequence: CASSGATGTGELFF.